This T cell receptor (beta chain) was observed in a study of T cells after yellow fever vaccination. Concerning this clonotype itself: Antigen: not known.

MiXCR was run by TCRdb on the 5' RACE reads, yielding one entry per CDR3 protein. The sample includes approximately 250,000 distinct CDR3 sequences, 5.2% of them seen just once. There are 14 residues in the CDR3. Trimming stripped 3 bases from V and 4 bases from J, with 12 bases between. Findings of the study overall: Only a small proportion of the clonotypes turned up in both the CD4 and the CD8 compartments, likely arising from convergent recombination.

The chain couples TRBV12-3 or TRBV12-4 to TRBJ2-5; D could derive from TRBD1 or TRBD2 (5 bases each). This TCR came from a man aged 18 to 30 who received the YFV17D yellow fever vaccine. Sequenced material: CD4+ T cells sorted from PBMCs, taken on the day of the yellow fever booster vaccination. CDR3 DNA sequence: TGTGCCAGCAGTTTCACGGGGCAGGGAGAGACCCAGTACTTC. This translates into CASSFTGQGETQYF.